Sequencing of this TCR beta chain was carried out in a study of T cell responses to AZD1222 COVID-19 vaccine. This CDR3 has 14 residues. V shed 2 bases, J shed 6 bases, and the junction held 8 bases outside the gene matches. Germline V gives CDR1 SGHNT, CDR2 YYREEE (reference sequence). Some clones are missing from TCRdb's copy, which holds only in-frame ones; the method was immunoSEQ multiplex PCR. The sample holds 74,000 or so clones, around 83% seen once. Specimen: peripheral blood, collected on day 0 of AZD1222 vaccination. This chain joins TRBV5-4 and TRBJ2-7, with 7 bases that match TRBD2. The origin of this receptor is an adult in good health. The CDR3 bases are TGTGCCAGCAGCTTCGGTAGGGAGGGAAGCGAGCAGTACTTC. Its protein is CASSFGREGSEQYF.